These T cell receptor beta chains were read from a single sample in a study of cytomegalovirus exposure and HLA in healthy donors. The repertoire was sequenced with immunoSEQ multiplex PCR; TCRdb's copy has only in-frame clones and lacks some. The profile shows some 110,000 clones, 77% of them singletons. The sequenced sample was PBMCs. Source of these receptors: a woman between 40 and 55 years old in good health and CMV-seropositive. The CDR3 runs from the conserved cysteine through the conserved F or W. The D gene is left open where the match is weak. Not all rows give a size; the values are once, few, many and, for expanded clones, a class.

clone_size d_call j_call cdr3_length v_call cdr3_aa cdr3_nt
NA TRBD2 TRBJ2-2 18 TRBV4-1 CASSHVGLAGAGTGELFF TGCGCCAGCAGCCATGTCGGGCTAGCGGGAGCTGGTACCGGGGAGCTGTTTTTT
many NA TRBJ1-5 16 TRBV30 CAWSVRGTHPNQPQHF TGTGCCTGGAGTGTACGGGGGACTCACCCCAATCAGCCCCAGCATTTT
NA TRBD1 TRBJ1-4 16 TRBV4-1 CASSQGDRGRTEKLFF TGCGCCAGCAGCCAGGGTGACAGGGGGCGCACTGAAAAACTGTTTTTT
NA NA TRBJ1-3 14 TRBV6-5 CASGGRGPGNTIYF TGTGCCAGCGGCGGCAGGGGACCTGGAAACACCATATATTTT
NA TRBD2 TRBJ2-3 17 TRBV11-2 CASSTGTGTSITDTQYF TGTGCCAGCAGCACAGGGACCGGGACTAGCATCACAGATACGCAGTATTTT
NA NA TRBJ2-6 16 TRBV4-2 CASSQDGQPGANVLTF TGTGCCAGCAGCCAAGATGGGCAGCCTGGGGCCAACGTCCTGACTTTC
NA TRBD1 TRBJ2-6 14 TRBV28 CASRDRAGANVLTF TGTGCCAGCAGGGACAGGGCTGGGGCCAACGTCCTGACTTTC
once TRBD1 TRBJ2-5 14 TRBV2 CASSVDRGQETQYF TGTGCCAGCAGCGTAGACAGGGGCCAAGAGACCCAGTACTTC
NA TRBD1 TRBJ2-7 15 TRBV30 CAWSVGAGGNDEQYF TGTGCCTGGAGTGTTGGGGCAGGGGGCAATGACGAGCAGTACTTC
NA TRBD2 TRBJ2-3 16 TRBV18 CASFFRLAGSTDTQYF TGTGCCAGCTTTTTTCGACTAGCGGGATCCACAGATACGCAGTATTTT
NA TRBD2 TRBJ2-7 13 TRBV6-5 CASRAPGGNEQYF TGTGCCAGTAGAGCCCCGGGAGGGAACGAGCAGTACTTC
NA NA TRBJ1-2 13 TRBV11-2 CASSSDRTYGYTF TGTGCCAGCAGCTCAGACAGAACCTATGGCTACACCTTC
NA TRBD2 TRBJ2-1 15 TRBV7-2 CASSLVGLASNEQFF TGTGCCAGCAGCTTAGTGGGACTAGCCTCCAATGAGCAGTTCTTC
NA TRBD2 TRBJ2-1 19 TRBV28 CASSLSRTSGRSSYNEQFF TGTGCCAGCAGTTTATCCCGGACTAGCGGGAGATCGTCCTACAATGAGCAGTTCTTC
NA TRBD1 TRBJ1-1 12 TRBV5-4 CASSSPGGRAFF TGTGCCAGCAGCTCCCCAGGGGGCAGAGCTTTCTTT
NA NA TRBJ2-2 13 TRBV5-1 CASSLPPAGELFF TGCGCCAGCAGCCTCCCGCCGGCCGGGGAGCTGTTTTTT
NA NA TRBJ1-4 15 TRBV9 CASSVSTGNNEKLFF TGTGCCAGCAGCGTGTCTACAGGGAACAATGAAAAACTGTTTTTT